Below, 29 T cell receptor beta chains from the same sample are listed, as sequenced in a study of blood T cell repertoires in COVID-19. Sequenced by immunoSEQ multiplex PCR; TCRdb stores in-frame clones only, minus some. Of under 300,000 clones listed, approximately 80% are singletons. Sequenced sample: peripheral blood. The receptor set was obtained from a woman at least 80 years old with active or convalescent COVID-19.

The chain has TRBV19 and TRBJ2-5; TRBD1 aligns across 11 bases. Per the germline V gene, CDR1 is LNHDA and CDR2 is SQIVND (reference sequence). The CDR3 loop spans 15 amino acids. Unmatched junction bases numbered 6, after V lost 5 bases and J lost 4 bases. CDR3 amino acids: CASSVAGTGGETQYF. The CDR3 DNA follows: TGTGCCAGTAGTGTCGCCGGGACAGGGGGAGAGACCCAGTACTTC. The complete variable domain, with remaining parts taken from reference TRBV19 and TRBJ2-5, reads DGGITQSPKYLFRKEGQNVTLSCEQNLNHDAMYWYRQDPGQGLRLIYYSQIVNDFQKGDIAEGYSVSREKKESFPLTVTSAQKNPTAFYLCASSVAGTGGETQYFGPGTRLLVL.

The chain joins TRBV14 to TRBJ1-2, with 7 nucleotides matching TRBD1. CDR1 SGHDN and CDR2 FVKESK come from the germline V gene. Trimming took 7 bases from V and 1 from J; bases not matched to a gene: 3. The CDR3 consists of 13 residues. The CDR3 protein is CASNRQGNYGYTF. In DNA, the CDR3 is TGTGCCAGCAACCGACAGGGTAACTATGGCTACACCTTC.

V gene TRBV30 combines with J gene TRBJ1-2, with D tentatively TRBD1 (5 bases). Deletions cut 5 bases from V and 0 bases from J, with 16 bases between. Germline V CDR1 and CDR2: GTSNPN, SVGIG (reference sequence). CDR3 size: 15 residues. This chain's CDR3 is CAWGTGADANYGYTF. In nucleotides, the CDR3 is TGTGCCTGGGGGACTGGGGCAGACGCTAACTATGGCTACACCTTC.

The J gene is TRBJ1-6, the V gene TRBV7-9; 9 positions agree with TRBD1. V lost 4 bases to trimming and J lost 8 bases; unmatched junction nucleotides: 3. Germline CDR1 SEHNR, CDR2 FQNEAQ (reference sequence). This CDR3 region has 14 residues. CDR3 protein: CASSSWTGDSPLHF. CDR3 sequence (DNA): TGTGCCAGCAGCTCTTGGACAGGGGATTCACCCCTCCACTTT.

The gene calls are TRBV10-3 and TRBJ1-5, with 8 bases that match TRBD1. The ends lost 2 bases at V and 2 bases at J; junction bases unmatched: 2. The CDR3 has 15 residues. Germline-derived CDR1 and CDR2 are ENHRY and SYGVKD. The CDR3 sequence is CAISEGQGGNQPQHF. The CDR3 coding sequence is TGTGCCATCAGTGAGGGACAGGGTGGCAATCAGCCCCAGCATTTT.

Here the CDR3 reads CASGRTGDSNQPQHF. CDR3 nucleotides: TGTGCCAGCGGCCGGACAGGGGACAGCAATCAGCCCCAGCATTTT. The rearrangement joins TRBV27 to TRBJ1-5, with 9 bases matching TRBD1. This CDR3 has 15 amino acids. CDR1 is MNHEY, CDR2 SMNVEV, per germline (reference sequence). The junction had 6 bases not matched to a gene; V was cut back by 8 bases and J by 1 base.

CDR3: CAGGGAGASEQYF. CDR3 DNA: TGTGCCGGAGGGGGAGCGGGAGCATCCGAGCAGTACTTC. The chain couples TRBV30 to TRBJ2-7, with 8 bases that match TRBD2. Germline-derived CDR1 and CDR2 are GTSNPN and SVGIG (reference sequence). V shed 8 bases and J 6 bases; nucleotides not matched to a gene: 12. The CDR3 contains 13 residues.

This chain uses TRBV19 with TRBJ2-1; 11 bases are a match to TRBD1. CDR1 LNHDA and CDR2 SQIVND come from the germline V gene (reference sequence). The CDR3 is made up of 15 amino acids. Unmatched junction bases numbered 4, after V lost 3 bases and J lost 6 bases. The chain's CDR3 is CASSIGQGAGNEQFF. As DNA, the CDR3 is TGTGCCAGTAGTATCGGACAGGGGGCGGGCAATGAGCAGTTCTTC.

The chain combines TRBV5-5 with TRBJ1-6; 10 bases fit TRBD1. The CDR3 is 16 residues long. Germline V gene data show CDR1 as SGHKS and CDR2 as YYEKEE (reference sequence). V lost 0 bases and J lost 7; bases outside the gene matches: 4. Written as DNA, the CDR3 is TGTGCCAGCAGCTTGGGACAGGGGGCTGGCAATTCACCCCTCCACTTT. Its translation: CASSLGQGAGNSPLHF. Together with reference TRBV5-5 and TRBJ1-6, the CDR3 gives the full variable domain: DAGVTQSPTHLIKTRGQQVTLRCSPISGHKSVSWYQQVLGQGPQFIFQYYEKEERGRGNFPDRFSARQFPNYSSELNVNALLLGDSALYLCASSLGQGAGNSPLHFGNGTRLTVT.

V is TRBV5-1 and J is TRBJ2-1; tentative D call: TRBD2 (6 bases). This CDR3 comprises 16 residues. The germline CDR1 and CDR2 sequences are SGHRS and YFSETQ. The V and J ends lost 0 bases and 1 base respectively, with 11 bases between them. CDR3 sequence reads: CASSLGGGRSYNEQFF. The DNA of the CDR3 is TGCGCCAGCAGCTTGGGGGGAGGACGATCCTACAATGAGCAGTTCTTC. Supplemented by reference TRBV5-1 and TRBJ2-1, the full variable domain reads KAGVTQTPRYLIKTRGQQVTLSCSPISGHRSVSWYQQTPGQGLQFLFEYFSETQRNKGNFPGRFSGRQFSNSRSEMNVSTLELGDSALYLCASSLGGGRSYNEQFFGPGTRLTVL.

CDR3 protein: CASSKLQGGFHEQYF. CDR3 nucleotides: TGTGCCAGCAGCAAATTACAGGGGGGCTTCCACGAGCAGTACTTC. This chain joins TRBV28 and TRBJ2-7; 8 bases agree with TRBD1. This CDR3 spans 15 amino acids. V lost 6 bases and J lost 5; bases outside the gene matches: 12. Per the germline V gene, CDR1 is MDHEN and CDR2 is SYDVKM.

V usage is TRBV5-4 and J usage is TRBJ1-5; a weak D match, TRBD1 (6 bases). Per the germline V gene, CDR1 is SGHNT and CDR2 is YYREEE (reference sequence). The CDR3 is 14 amino acids. V was shortened by 0 bases and J by 7 bases, with 11 bases between the two germline ends. CDR3 sequence: CASSLAPQGQPQHF. The CDR3, as DNA: TGTGCCAGCAGCTTGGCTCCACAGGGCCAGCCCCAGCATTTT.

The V gene is TRBV6-1, the J gene TRBJ2-1; a weak D match, TRBD1 (6 bases). The CDR3 runs to 17 residues. Germline CDR1 and CDR2: MNHNS and SASEGT. V was trimmed by 4 bases and J by 15 bases, leaving 31 bases between them. CDR3 sequence: CASSASLGQASFRFAFF. The CDR3 DNA reads TGTGCCAGCAGTGCATCATTGGGACAAGCCTCCTTTAGGTTTGCGTTCTTC.

V and J are TRBV18 and TRBJ1-2; TRBD1 matches at 10 bases. Germline V CDR1 and CDR2: KGHSH, LQKENI. The CDR3 covers 15 residues. The J segment lost 8 bases and the V segment lost 3 bases, leaving 9 bases of the junction unmatched. CDR3 region: CASSPTGTGDSGYTF. CDR3 in DNA: TGTGCCAGCTCACCCACCGGGACAGGGGACTCGGGCTACACCTTC.

This sequence joins TRBV5-4 and TRBJ1-4; no definite D call. V was shortened by 4 bases and J by 6 bases, with 10 bases between the two germline ends. The length of the CDR3 is 13 residues. The germline gives CDR1 SGHNT, CDR2 YYREEE (reference sequence). The CDR3 DNA reads TGTGCCAGCAGCAAGGCTAGTGATGAAAAACTGTTTTTT. Protein product: CASSKASDEKLFF.

This clone was picked up a small number of times. The chain is built from TRBV12-3 or TRBV12-4 and TRBJ1-2, with 8 bases fitting TRBD1. The CDR3 sequence is 13 residues long. V trimming: 5 bases; J trimming: 7 bases; junction bases outside the gene matches: 6. CDR3 DNA sequence: TGTGCCAGCAGTCGCAGGGGGCGAGGTGGCTACACCTTC. Amino acid sequence: CASSRRGRGGYTF.

The V and J genes are TRBV12-3 or TRBV12-4 and TRBJ2-7; 7 bases map to TRBD1. The CDR3 length is 12 residues. The V and J ends lost 6 bases and 2 bases, in that order; junction bases with no gene match: 1. The CDR3 region has the DNA TGTGCCAGCAGCCAGGGGGCCTACGAGCAGTACTTC. Translating gives CASSQGAYEQYF.

V is TRBV10-3 and J is TRBJ2-7, with a weak D call TRBD2 (6 bases). Trimming removed 2 bases from V and 3 bases from J, with 11 bases in between. Looked up from germline, CDR1 is ENHRY and CDR2 is SYGVKD. This CDR3 region has 14 residues. CDR3: CAISEIGGNYEQYF. The CDR3 nucleotides are TGTGCCATCAGTGAGATCGGCGGGAACTACGAGCAGTACTTC.

This chain connects TRBV4-1 to TRBJ1-2; no firm D call. V shed 0 bases and J shed 5 bases, with 19 bases lying between them. Germline V gives CDR1 MGHRA, CDR2 YSYEKL. CDR3 length equals 17 residues. CDR3 in amino acids: CASSQDPVRGKYYGYTF. The CDR3, as DNA: TGCGCCAGCAGCCAAGATCCGGTGCGCGGGAAATATTATGGCTACACCTTC.

This clone was recorded once. The genes are TRBV27 and TRBJ2-7, with 7 bases that match TRBD1. Germline V lookup: CDR1 MNHEY, CDR2 SMNVEV (reference sequence). The V gene end was trimmed by 8 bases and the J gene end by 8 bases; junction bases not matched to a gene: 15. The CDR3 totals 14 residues. CDR3 sequence (DNA): TGTGCCAGCTCCACTAGGACAGGACCTACCCAGCAGTACTTC. Translating it yields CASSTRTGPTQQYF.

V gene TRBV19 combines with J gene TRBJ1-1; 8 nucleotides align to TRBD1. The germline V gene encodes CDR1 LNHDA and CDR2 SQIVND (reference sequence). V trimming: 5 bases; J trimming: 7 bases; junction bases outside the gene matches: 9. The CDR3 runs 14 residues. CDR3 residues: CASSRTRTGFEAFF. The CDR3 DNA is TGTGCCAGTAGTCGGACGAGGACAGGGTTTGAAGCTTTCTTT. The full variable domain, in which reference TRBV19 and TRBJ1-1 provide the parts outside the CDR3, is DGGITQSPKYLFRKEGQNVTLSCEQNLNHDAMYWYRQDPGQGLRLIYYSQIVNDFQKGDIAEGYSVSREKKESFPLTVTSAQKNPTAFYLCASSRTRTGFEAFFGQGTRLTVV.

The chain uses TRBV27 and TRBJ1-2; tentative D call: TRBD1 (5 bases). The ends were cut back, 9 bases at V and 4 bases at J, with 12 bases in the middle. The CDR3 is 12 residues long. Germline V gene sequence: CDR1 MNHEY, CDR2 SMNVEV (reference sequence). This chain's CDR3 is CASYQGTYGYTF. The CDR3 region has the DNA TGTGCCAGTTATCAGGGAACCTATGGCTACACCTTC.

This clone was found a few times. The gene calls are TRBV28 and TRBJ1-6; D is unresolved. This CDR3 region has 13 residues. V shed 5 bases and J shed 5 bases, with 7 bases lying between them. The germline gives CDR1 MDHEN, CDR2 SYDVKM. CDR3 in amino acids: CASSPLHNSPLHF. In DNA, the CDR3 is TGTGCCAGCAGTCCGCTACATAATTCACCCCTCCACTTT. Combining the CDR3 with reference TRBV28 and TRBJ1-6 gives the whole variable domain DVKVTQSSRYLVKRTGEKVFLECVQDMDHENMFWYRQDPGLGLRLIYFSYDVKMKEKGDIPEGYSVSREKKERFSLILESASTNQTSMYLCASSPLHNSPLHFGNGTRLTVT.

The chain has TRBV2 and TRBJ1-2; D is perhaps TRBD1 (6 bases). V was cut by 8 bases and J by 5 bases, with 15 bases left in between. The CDR3 is made up of 13 amino acids. Germline V gene lookup returns CDR1 SNHLY and CDR2 FYNNEI. CDR3 coding DNA: TGTGCCAGCCGGTCCAGGGGAGATTATGGCTACACCTTC. Translating it yields CASRSRGDYGYTF. The full variable domain, rest sourced from reference TRBV2 and TRBJ1-2, is EPEVTQTPSHQVTQMGQEVILRCVPISNHLYFYWYRQILGQKVEFLVSFYNNEISEKSEIFDDQFSVERPDGSNFTLKIRSTKLEDSAMYFCASRSRGDYGYTFGSGTRLTVV.

In DNA, the CDR3 is TGTGCCAGCAGCCAGGGCTCCCTGGGCTATGGCTACACCTTC. This codes for CASSQGSLGYGYTF. The chain couples TRBV6-5 to TRBJ1-2; D is perhaps TRBD1 (5 bases). The germline gives CDR1 MNHEY, CDR2 SVGAGI. V gave up 6 bases and J gave up 4 bases, with 15 bases separating them. This CDR3 spans 14 amino acids.

CDR3 in amino acids: CSVELGGYGYTF. The CDR3 DNA reads as TGCAGCGTTGAATTGGGAGGGTATGGCTACACCTTC. J is TRBJ1-2 and V is TRBV29-1; D is unclear. Trimming cost V 2 bases and J 5 bases, with 9 bases left between them. Per germline, CDR1 SQVTM and CDR2 ANQGSEA. The CDR3 length is 12 residues.

The genes are TRBV7-9 and TRBJ1-1; D is possibly TRBD1 (5 bases). The CDR3 covers 16 residues. Germline CDR1 is SEHNR and CDR2 is FQNEAQ (reference sequence). V lost 2 bases and J 11 bases, leaving 24 bases between the germline ends. The chain's CDR3 is CASSLTGIGTSTRAFF. CDR3 sequence (DNA): TGTGCCAGCAGCTTAACGGGGATTGGGACTTCTACCCGGGCTTTCTTT.

J is TRBJ2-1 and V is TRBV25-1; 8 bases fit TRBD1. The germline gives CDR1 MGHDK, CDR2 SYGVNS. Trimming took 6 bases from V and 8 from J; bases not matched to a gene: 12. The CDR3 spans 15 residues. CDR3 sequence reads: CASRSLGQAGDEQFF. The CDR3 DNA is TGTGCCAGCAGAAGCCTGGGACAGGCCGGGGATGAGCAGTTCTTC.

The chain couples TRBV11-3 to TRBJ1-5, with 9 bases aligning to TRBD1. The CDR3 has 15 residues. J gave up 7 bases and V 5 bases, and 9 bases lay outside the gene matches. The germline CDR1 and CDR2 sequences are SGHNT and YENEEA. This chain's CDR3 is CASSKRDRVCQPQHF. The CDR3 coding sequence is TGTGCCAGCAGCAAACGGGACAGGGTTTGCCAGCCCCAGCATTTT.